This TCR beta chain emerged from a study of T cell responses to AZD1222 COVID-19 vaccine (dated by TCRdb to the early 2020s). Background on the whole study: Because spike-specific TCR depth and breadth did not differ between the two schedules, AZD1222 recipients who got a second dose at roughly 4 weeks were pooled with those who got a second dose at roughly 12 weeks. Trial participants were enrolled by age into 18-55, 56-69 and 70-plus year subgroups, with roughly 160, 29 and 62 TCR-sequenced participants respectively. TCR sequencing covered over 230 trial participants: approximately 200 given two doses of AZD1222 and 26 given two doses of MenACWY control vaccine. Broad study findings and their caveats: The 56-69-year group was small, and its depth increase did not reach significance, likely because of low power. After two AZD1222 doses, spike-specific TCR breadth and depth were significantly higher than at day 0 and than in MenACWY recipients. Reportedly, almost half of the unique spike-specific TCRs recognized epitopes lying outside the regions that are mutated in the B.1.351 and B.1.1.7 variants. Because no day 14 peak-response samples were available, the repertoires could be characterized only after the peak T cell response. Conclusions about previously exposed vaccinees are limited because only 5 or 6 AZD1222 recipients were SARS-CoV-2 seropositive at baseline. The vaccine-associated CD4 TCRs covered the entire spike protein, and the dominant responses fell in regions 160-218 and 743-854. Participants were mostly white British, with more females than males. The authors suggested clonal diversity may have been underestimated.

With regard to this clone: Its antigen target is currently unknown. Base qualities are not provided; no much larger clone lies one nucleotide away.

The CDR3 regions of human TCRbeta chains were analyzed by immunosequencing. Regarding the original processing steps: TCRs in the repertoires were compared against a reference library of SARS-CoV-2-specific TCRs that had been generated with the MIRA antigen-specificity platform. Breadth was defined as the fraction of unique TCRs that were SARS-CoV-2-associated, and depth was defined as the fraction of total T cells that were SARS-CoV-2-associated. Using the MIRA data, each spike-specific TCR was assigned both to the spike region to which the TCR was reactive and to a CD4 or CD8 class. Log10-transformed breadth and depth values were compared by one-way ANOVA with Sidak's multiple comparisons tests. The table comes from immuneACCESS by way of TCRdb, which keeps in-frame sequences with V and J called. Part of the clones is missing from these tables; in studies checked, under half for an unresolved V gene and the rest for unknown reasons. The V and J calls and clone size were taken over from that table, and D and trimming were inferred from the DNA. This sample is represented by 90,000 to 110,000 clones; 91% of them were singletons. 7% to 9% of the sample is in the top ten clones.

The sample's time point label, decoded: baseline before first vaccination. Samples from vaccinated people were obtained from the UK trials COV001 and COV002, which included a single-blind randomized controlled phase 2/3 trial of AZD1222 (ChAdOx1 nCoV-19) in healthy adults. For TCRbeta chain sequencing, PBMC samples from trial participants were taken at day 0 and at day 28 after the second dose. The CDR3 measures 15 amino acids from cysteine to phenylalanine. Only the CDR3 part of the read is kept: 45 bases, read in frame from the first base. V is reduced by 0 bases and J by 2 bases, leaving a spacing of 10 bases between them. The CDR1 and CDR2 encoded by the germline V gene (reference sequence) are SGHNT and YYREEE.

The chain employs TRBV5-4 and TRBJ2-3; TRBD2 could be the D gene, as 5 bases match. The input for sequencing was peripheral blood, taken on day 0 of AZD1222 vaccination. The clonotype originates from an adult in good health. The CDR3 reads as follows: CASSLAGVSTDTQYF. In nucleotides, the sequence is TGTGCCAGCAGCTTGGCCGGGGTTTCCACAGATACGCAGTATTTT.